This record looks at one T cell receptor beta chain sequence and its context. The antigen it recognizes is unknown. No quality values exist for individual bases; no much larger clone is one base distant. The data belong to a study of cytomegalovirus exposure and HLA in healthy donors (dated by TCRdb to 2017 to 2019). With regard to the full study: An earlier analysis of approximately 640 of the donors reported approximately 270 Gb of sequence data and 120 million or so unique TCR beta sequences from around 200 million T cells. Donor age, sex, ethnicity and CMV serostatus were compiled together with the repertoire data. To predict cytomegalovirus infection status, the study brought together high-throughput TCR immunosequencing, statistical association of individual TCRs with disease status, and machine learning. Approximately 300 gigabases of sequencing data and roughly 81 million unique TCR sequences made up an early release that covered over 550 HLA-typed donors. A later analysis re-analyzed previously published TCR beta repertoires from 660 or so donors and added high-resolution HLA genotyping to study TCR occurrence patterns. HLA typing included class I and class II loci at four-digit resolution. Among the approximately 430 genotyped donors, approximately 77% belonged to the genetic ancestry cluster associated with self-reported Caucasian donors. The number of donors typed differed by locus, with about 629-640 for A, B, C, DRB1 and DQB1, approximately 500 for DQA1, 600 to 610 for DPA1, and some 440 for DPB1. Among 300 to 500 genotyped donors of the cohort, an average of approximately 240,000 unique TCR beta nucleotide sequences was sequenced per donor, of which 15% to 20% were non-productive. Rather than drawing on any new phenotypic data, the later analysis identified candidate immune exposures from TCR beta sequences and the way those sequences occurred across donors. To decide whether each TCR beta V gene segment behaved as functional or pseudogenic, an earlier analysis of approximately 600 of the donors relied on high-throughput TCR beta sequencing. Besides the first cohort of about 730 subjects, a separate validation cohort made up of over 95 different subjects was used. Genome-wide SNP genotypes for about three fifths of the roughly 670 donors were used in a later genetic analysis, which treated that subset as a discovery cohort. Every repertoire in the discovery cohort had been generated on one and the same sequencing platform. Five DR-DQ haplotypes were handled as single units for association and clustering, since linkage in the cohort was strong. Using immunosequencing, the study profiled T cell repertoires from 666 subjects and related those repertoires to cytomegalovirus serostatus. The study aimed to test whether cataloging public T cell receptors could reveal signatures of past pathogen exposure. Study-level results and caveats: Because HLA typing was unavailable for some donors at each locus, only the typed subset was used in association tests. Correlated functional status among segregating V segments might reflect linkage disequilibrium, but an unknown experimental factor could not be ruled out. While some public TCRs were present in many individuals, most TCR sequences turned up only very rarely across donors. Immune exposure information for the cohort was limited to CMV serostatus. A further reported finding was that TCR beta sequences accurately predicted the HLA-A and HLA-B alleles for most subjects in the first cohort. A later analysis associated some 17,000 TCR beta sequences with specific HLA alleles at a false discovery rate of 0.05. A total of 164 TCR beta chains were listed by the study as associated with cytomegalovirus. Several of the top co-occurrence clusters appeared to be linked to parvovirus B19, influenza, CMV and Epstein-Barr virus, according to a later analysis. When HLA alleles, especially DR and DQ, strongly co-occurred, attributing TCR associations to individual alleles was difficult. A group of highly shared sequence variants was considered likely to be a technical artifact of the sequencing pipeline. A later genetic analysis associated a missense DCLRE1C variant with V-gene and J-gene trimming of TCR beta chains, and an independent cohort replicated the association. This cohort had only TCR beta chains sequenced, and the lack of alpha or paired-chain data limited which features could be detected. Compared with equally common non-associated chains, HLA-associated TCR beta chains in a later analysis were more clonally expanded and had lower generation probabilities. In a later genetic analysis, fewer N-insertions in productive TCRs were reported among donors in an Asian-associated ancestry cluster than the roughly 700-donor mean. A later analysis found that TCR association rates varied across HLA loci, with DRB1 alleles showing the most associated TCRs and HLA-C alleles the fewest. The presence/absence analyses assumed that sequencing depth was roughly uniform across donors, and that assumption may not be true. According to a later analysis, most CMV-associated TCR beta chains appeared to be HLA-restricted, and the HLA associations seemed to be driven largely by CMV exposure. The classifier was reported to diagnose cytomegalovirus status with high specificity and sensitivity in both the original cohort and the validation cohort. According to the authors, the approach could potentially be generalized to other disease states and immunological phenotypes. Because counts were too low, about 17 rarely observed V segments, including chromosome 9 orphons, were excluded from the earlier analysis of around 590 of the donors. In vitro tests confirmed that a few of the cytomegalovirus-associated TCR beta chains recognize cytomegalovirus antigens. Because the 87-base-pair reads could not distinguish some IMGT-functional V segments, including TRBV6-2 and TRBV6-3, those segments were excluded. In an earlier analysis of 587 of the donors, most TCR beta V segments appeared in productive rearrangements about 87% or about 30% of the time, broadly matching IMGT annotations.

Library preparation employed the immunoSEQ multiplex PCR assay. A mixture of 60 forward primers for TCR Vbeta segments and 13 reverse primers for TCR Jbeta segments was used in the multiplex PCR. The CDR3 region of rearranged TCR beta genes was amplified from genomic DNA by a multiplex PCR assay. On the Illumina HiSeq System, the amplified TCR beta libraries were sequenced as 87-base-pair reads. The paper's data handling went like this. A later analysis tallied around 87 million unique TCR beta chains across the 640 or so repertoires, and approximately 11 million of those chains were shared by two or more donors. Raw reads were error-corrected and collapsed into unique sequences by a nearest-neighbor algorithm in which closely related sequences were merged to remove PCR and sequencing errors. To assign V, D and J gene segments, CDR3 sequences were aligned to IMGT reference sequences. For a sequence to be retained, at least a six-nucleotide match to both a V gene segment and a J gene segment was required. A rearrangement was called productive if the CDR3 had no stop codons and remained in frame with V and J, and every other rearrangement was called non-productive. Following IMGT convention, CDR3 was defined as the stretch from the second conserved V-encoded cysteine to the conserved J-encoded phenylalanine. In an earlier analysis of approximately 500 of the donors, sequences lacking an unambiguous match to a single V gene segment were excluded. An earlier analysis of fewer than 750 of the donors classified V segments as functional when productive rearrangements were above 56.7% and as segregating when the standard deviation between donors was above 5%. A statistical classification framework was developed to diagnose cytomegalovirus status using the catalog of TCR beta chain sequences. In a later analysis, TCR nucleotide sequences were compared against IMGT/GENE-DB human TR gene sequences so that V and J genes could be assigned. Using the TCRdist pipeline, a later analysis assigned CDR3 sequences along with most-parsimonious VDJ recombination scenarios. In a later analysis, every TCR beta chain was defined by the combination of its CDR3 amino acid sequence and its V-gene family, and reads without a unique V-gene family were dropped. To address suspected cross-contamination and a sequencing artifact, a later analysis removed approximately 590 highly shared, low-generation-probability nucleotide sequences. A later analysis calculated a clonal expansion index for each public chain from normalized within-repertoire ranks of inferred template counts. A later analysis computed generation probabilities with a VDJ recombination model fitted to out-of-frame rearrangements, and checked the results against IGoR. In a later analysis, hypergeometric tests were used to score TCR-TCR, TCR-HLA and TCR-CMV co-occurrence, with a repertoire-size bias correction applied to TCR pairs. To estimate false discovery rates, a later analysis permuted the HLA or CMV assignments 20 times. In a later analysis, co-occurring TCRs were grouped using DBSCAN, with TCRdist sequence similarity added in when clustering inside HLA-allele-positive subsets. For co-occurrence clustering, repertoires with fewer than 30,000 or more than 120,000 public chains were excluded, along with about five repertoires with anomalous nucleotide sharing. Drawn from immuneACCESS, this table holds only the in-frame rearrangements with V and J called that TCRdb kept. Clones are partly lost; checked studies trace under half to an unresolved V gene and leave the rest unexplained. V and J calls and clone size are as listed in that table; D and trimming were resolved from the DNA. The sample data list 200,000 to 250,000 clones, and 65% to 80% of these were observed just once. Clones ranked in the top ten supply around 16% of the sample.

Via the germline V gene, CDR1 is SGDLS and CDR2 YYNGEE. Germline trimming amounts to 5 bases on V and 1 base on J, with 6 as the count of junction bases outside the gene matches. The CDR3 numbers 15 residues from cysteine through phenylalanine. CDR3 DNA is the only sequence kept; it has 45 bases, read in frame from the first base. The cohort comprised approximately 700 healthy bone marrow donors. At the time of sampling, all cohort members were nominally healthy, though unrecorded immune exposures were likely present. The donor tested CMV seronegative, placing the donor among the 350 or so seronegative members of the cohort. A peripheral blood sample was provided by each donor, and peripheral blood mononuclear cells were used for TCR beta sequencing. The Qiagen DNeasy Blood Extraction Kit was used to extract genomic DNA from the blood cell samples.

The sequenced sample was PBMCs. The receptor comes from a man aged 35-49 years in good health and CMV-seronegative. The sequence is built from TRBV9 and TRBJ2-1; 7 nucleotides in the junction match TRBD2. The CDR3 protein sequence reads: CASSVLAESYNEQFF. The nucleotide sequence is TGTGCCAGCAGTGTCCTAGCGGAGTCCTACAATGAGCAGTTCTTC.